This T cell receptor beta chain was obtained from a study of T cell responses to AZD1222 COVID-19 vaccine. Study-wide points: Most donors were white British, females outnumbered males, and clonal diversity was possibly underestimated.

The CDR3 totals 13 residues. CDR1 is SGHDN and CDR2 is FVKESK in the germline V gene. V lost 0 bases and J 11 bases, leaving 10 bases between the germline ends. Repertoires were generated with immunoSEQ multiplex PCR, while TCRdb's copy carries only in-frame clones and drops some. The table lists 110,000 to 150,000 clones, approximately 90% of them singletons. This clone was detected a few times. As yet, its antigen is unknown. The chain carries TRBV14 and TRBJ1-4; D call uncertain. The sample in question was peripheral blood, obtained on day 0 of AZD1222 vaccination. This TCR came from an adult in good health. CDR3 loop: CASSQDYNGKLFF. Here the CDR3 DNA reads TGTGCCAGCAGCCAAGATTACAACGGTAAACTGTTTTTT.